This record looks at one T cell receptor (beta chain) sequence and its context. What antigen it recognizes has not been identified. No base-level quality is on record; no much larger clone is a single base apart. This entry is derived from a study of blood T cell repertoires in COVID-19 (dated by TCRdb to 2018 to 2021). Concerning the study at large: Samples from collaborators originated in the United States, Italy and Spain and spanned both the acute and convalescent phases of COVID-19. Sample metadata almost always included a de-identified subject ID, COVID-19 status, age in years and sex. Samples came from the ongoing ImmuneRACE study (first 160 participants) plus 1,254 subjects from 6 global collaborators. The prospective study material was composed of cDNA or gDNA derived from T cells, B-cell-depleted T cells, or PBMCs. A freely available public database, intended as a resource for researchers studying the immune response to SARS-CoV-2, is where the repertoires were released. Where available, HLA class I and class II types were obtained from metadata supplied by the sample provider rather than from assay-based typing. The dataset comprised deeply sampled blood TCRbeta repertoires from subjects exposed to, actively infected with, or recovered from COVID-19.

On the study overall, not on this receptor specifically: How much clinical and demographic metadata was included differed by source and by participant, and the metadata was provided uncurated.

According to the germline V gene (reference sequence), CDR1 reads MNHEY and CDR2 reads SMNVEV. Counted from cysteine to phenylalanine, this CDR3 has 13 amino acids. Left in the record is the CDR3 DNA by itself, 39 bases read in frame from the first base. After removal of 3 bases from V and 9 bases from J, the junction retains 6 bases not matched to a gene. Enrolling through a virtual design, the prospective study's participants ranged in age from roughly 18 to 89 years and lived across 24 United States geographic areas. To assign participants to cohorts, the prospective study relied on clinical history that participants themselves reported in a screening survey and a study questionnaire. In the prospective study, whole blood, serum and a nasopharyngeal or oropharyngeal swab were collected from each participant by mobile phlebotomists. Additional blood draws and questionnaires over an approximately two-month period could optionally be provided by prospective study participants. Before DNA extraction, prospective study blood samples were shipped either frozen or at room temperature.

The immunoSEQ Assay, a bias-controlled multiplex PCR, was used to amplify TCRbeta CDR3 regions from genomic DNA. On the authors' methods: The number of nucleated cells in each sample was estimated by amplification of reference gene primers within the assay. Sequence reads were collapsed and filtered to measure the absolute abundance of every unique TCRbeta CDR3 rearrangement. For each sample, productive Simpson clonality was calculated as the square root of Simpson's diversity index over productive rearrangements. TCRdb took this table from immuneACCESS and kept in-frame rearrangements with V and J called. Such tables lack part of the clones; where checked against another copy, unresolved V genes explain under half of the gap, and the rest is unexplained. The DNA was the basis for D and trimming; V, J and clone size are from that table. This sample holds about 270,000 clones; over 80% were observed only once. The top ten clonotypes cover approximately 4% of the sample.

This TCR was sampled from a woman between 25 and 40 years old with acute COVID-19. The V and J segments used are TRBV27 and TRBJ2-5; 8 bases in the middle match TRBD2. Specimen: PBMCs or T cells enriched from blood (not recorded which). Here the CDR3 is given as CASSLRGVGAQYF. The DNA is TGTGCCAGCAGTTTGCGGGGGGTTGGGGCCCAGTACTTC.